One sample yielded the 26 T cell receptor delta chains listed below, sequenced in a study of γδ T cells in repeated Plasmodium falciparum infection. Gammadelta T cells were flow-sorted from PBMC into Vgamma9/Vdelta2+ and Vdelta2-negative populations for bulk analysis. TCRdb reprocessed the multiplex PCR reads using CATT. The sample yields more than 45,000 delta-chain clones, over 1.5% seen once. Sequences were obtained from gamma-delta T cells from blood. The receptor set was obtained from a pool of human donors (malaria-infected and uninfected, not separated).

This clone was found a few times. A single base is all that separates this from a far larger clone, so a read error is likely. The identical CDR3 is also encoded by other nucleotide sequences in the sample. CDR3 nucleotides: TGTGCCCACCGGCCTTCCTATCCGCTGGGGGATTTGTACACCGATAAACTCATCTTC. Residues: CAHRPSYPLGDLYTDKLIF. The chain uses TRDV3 and TRDJ1, with D maybe TRDD3 (9 bases). The CDR3 is made up of 19 amino acids. The V gene's germline CDR1 is TVYSNPD and CDR2 GDNSRS (reference sequence).

Only a few counts were recorded for this clone. The protein recorded in TCRdb matches a much larger clone and deviates from this DNA's translation at residue 8, suggesting a read error; the protein here is obtained by translating the DNA. The CDR3 DNA reads TGTGCTCTTGGGGAACTATCTCGTCCTACCGGCATACTATTTCGGGGGAACTACACCGATAAACTCATCTTT. Encoded protein: CALGELSRPTGILFRGNYTDKLIF. The J gene is TRDJ1, the V gene TRDV1; TRDD2 or TRDD3 may be the D gene (6 bases each). Germline V lookup: CDR1 TSWWSYY, CDR2 QGS. The V and J ends lost 0 bases and 0 bases respectively, with 35 bases between them. CDR3 size: 24 residues.

This rearrangement joins TRDV1 to TRDJ1; 8 bases are shared with TRDD3. Looked up from germline, CDR1 is TSWWSYY and CDR2 is QGS. The CDR3 totals 16 residues. V was clipped by 9 bases and J by 2 bases; unmatched bases: 14. The CDR3 DNA follows: TGTGCTCTCACCTACTTCAGGGGATACTGGACCGATAAACTCATCTTT. Its translation: CALTYFRGYWTDKLIF.

As for this clone: Since a far larger clone is one base different, this is likely a read error. The sample contains more than one DNA sequence encoding this CDR3. The chain couples TRDV1 to TRDJ1; D perhaps matches TRDD2 (5 bases). The CDR3 length is 12 residues. V lost 4 bases, J lost 7 bases, and 10 bases lay in between. Germline loops: CDR1 TSWWSYY, CDR2 QGS. In nucleotides, the CDR3 is TGTGCTCTTGGGGTGCCTTCTGGTAAACTCATCTTT. As protein: CALGVPSGKLIF.

Remarks on this clone: The TCRdb record carries a much larger clone's protein, which differs from this DNA's translation at residue 13; a read error is the likely cause, and the protein listed here is the DNA translation. The chain recombines TRDV2 with TRDJ1, with 8 bases matching TRDD3. Because TCRdb records no J gene, it was assigned here through a match of the DNA to germline. This CDR3 region has 20 residues. V was clipped by 3 bases and J by 0 bases; unmatched bases: 20. Looked up from germline, CDR1 is GEAIGNYY and CDR2 is EKD. The DNA for the CDR3 is TGTGCCTGTGACGCAGAAGGGGGACTATACTGGGGGCCCTACACCGATAAACTCATCTTT. This sequence encodes CACDAEGGLYWGPYTDKLIF.

On this clone itself: The TCRdb protein comes from a much larger clone and disagrees with this DNA's translation at residue 9, likely due to a read error; the protein given here is derived from the DNA. CDR3 residues: CALGEHLASTGGSLYTDKLIF. As DNA, the CDR3 is TGTGCTCTTGGGGAACACCTCGCGAGCACTGGGGGATCCCTGTACACCGATAAACTCATCTTT. The genes are TRDV1 and TRDJ1, with 10 bases identical to TRDD3. The J gene was not available in TCRdb and was assigned here by matching the DNA to germline segments. The CDR3 runs to 21 residues. The germline gives CDR1 TSWWSYY, CDR2 QGS. Trimming removed 1 base from V and 0 bases from J; junction bases left unmatched: 17.

This clone appeared a few times. Translating this DNA gives a protein that differs at residue 4 from the TCRdb one, which belongs to a much larger clone; a read error is likely, and the protein shown is this translation. DNA for the CDR3: TGTGCTCTTGAGGTCCGTAGGGGGGCGGCCCAAGAGGCGTATACTGTCCTCACCGATAAACTCATCTTT. It specifies CALEVRRGAAQEAYTVLTDKLIF. The rearrangement joins TRDV1 to TRDJ1; tentatively, D is TRDD3 (5 bases). The J gene is not listed in TCRdb, so it was assigned here from a DNA match to germline. The CDR3 has 23 amino acids. V lost 7 bases, J lost 1 base, and 40 bases lay in between. Germline-derived CDR1 and CDR2 are TSWWSYY and QGS.

In its sample, this clone was seen many times. The mismatch at residue 14 between this DNA's translation and the TCRdb protein of a much larger clone likely reflects a read error; the protein shown is translated from the DNA. This sequence joins TRDV1 and TRDJ1, with 11 bases identical to TRDD3. V dropped 5 bases and J dropped 1; count of bases not matched to a gene: 21. The germline V gene has CDR1 TSWWSYY and CDR2 QGS. The CDR3 contains 21 residues. This chain's CDR3 is CALGLTFLPVLGDSPTDKLIF. For the CDR3, the DNA is TGTGCTCTTGGGCTAACCTTCCTACCCGTACTGGGGGATAGTCCCACCGATAAACTCATCTTT.

A note on this clone: The protein recorded in TCRdb matches a much larger clone and deviates from this DNA's translation at residue 11, suggesting a read error; the protein here is obtained by translating the DNA. The chain couples TRDV1 to TRDJ1; no firm D call. Germline assignment: CDR1 TSWWSYY and CDR2 QGS. CDR3 length equals 16 residues. Trimming removed 3 bases from V and 3 bases from J, with 17 bases in between. The DNA for the CDR3 is TGTGCTCTTGGGGACCCATTAACCGGGTACGCCGATAAACTCATCTTT. It encodes CALGDPLTGYADKLIF.

This clone was detected only a few times. For this DNA, TCRdb reports the protein of a much larger clone, which diverges at residue 3, most likely from a read error; the protein presented here is translated directly from the DNA. J is TRDJ1 and V is TRDV1; 11 nucleotides align to TRDD3. This CDR3 comprises 20 residues. Germline lookup yields CDR1 TSWWSYY and CDR2 QGS. CDR3 bases: TGTGCTCCTGGGGAATTGGTCTGGGGGATACTCCTCCCTAACACCGATAAACTCATCTTT. As protein: CAPGELVWGILLPNTDKLIF.

A few counts support this clone. The protein TCRdb lists belongs to a much larger clone and differs from this DNA's translation at residue 12, which points to a read error; the protein shown is made from the DNA. The chain has TRDV1 and TRDJ1; D gene uncertain. The V and J ends lost 0 bases and 0 bases respectively, with 23 bases between them. Germline loops: CDR1 TSWWSYY, CDR2 QGS. CDR3 size: 20 residues. CDR3 sequence: CALGELVPPLFYLYTDKLIF. CDR3 coding DNA: TGTGCTCTTGGGGAACTAGTACCGCCCCTATTTTACCTCTACACCGATAAACTCATCTTT.

This clone was observed at least ten times. A read error is likely here: a far larger clone is one base away. Different DNA sequences within this sample yield the same CDR3. The chain is built from TRDV1 and TRDJ1; no definite D call. The CDR3 runs 18 residues. The germline V gene has CDR1 TSWWSYY and CDR2 QGS. The CDR3 DNA reads TGTGCTCTTGGGTTCACCTCCGTACATACTTATATCACCGATAAACTCATCTTC. Encoded protein: CALGFTSVHTYITDKLIF.

This clone appeared a few times. A read error is the likely source, as a far larger clone sits one nucleotide away. This sample includes further DNA sequences coding for the same CDR3. The J segment was not called; the V segment is TRDV1; the DNA was not used to check the table's D call, TRDD3. The CDR3 runs 22 residues. CDR1 is TSWWSYY and CDR2 is QGS in the germline V gene. CDR3 loop: CALGEPRRRDTRTPFHSDKVIF. Here the CDR3 DNA reads TGTGCTCTTGGGGAACCTCGGAGAAGAGATACGCGGACACCATTCCACAGTGATAAAGTCATCTTT.

Worth noting for this clone: Translating this DNA gives a protein that differs at residue 7 from the TCRdb one, which belongs to a much larger clone; a read error is likely, and the protein shown is this translation. The chain joins TRDV3 to TRDJ1; the D is unclear. Trimming left V 0 bases short and J 4 bases short, with 27 bases between. This CDR3 contains 18 residues. Looked up from germline, CDR1 is TVYSNPD and CDR2 is GDNSRS (reference sequence). The CDR3: CAFRSPDLRRSQVDKLIF. CDR3 nucleotides: TGTGCCTTTAGGTCCCCCGATCTCCGGCGGAGTCAAGTCGATAAACTCATCTTT. Variable domain in full (rest from reference TRDV3 and TRDJ1): CDKVTQSSPDQTVASGSEVVLLCTYDTVYSNPDLFWYRIRPDYSFQFVFYGDNSRSEGADFTQGRFSVKHILTQKAFHLVISPVRTEDSATYYCAFRSPDLRRSQVDKLIFGKGTRVTVEP.

Concerning this clone: TCRdb lists the protein of a much larger clone for this DNA, which differs at residue 16, so this is likely a read error; the protein given here is translated from the DNA itself. This chain uses TRDV1 with TRDJ1; 8 nucleotides agree with TRDD3. V shed 2 bases, J shed 1 base, and the junction held 24 bases outside the gene matches. This CDR3 is 22 amino acids long. Germline CDR1 is TSWWSYY and CDR2 is QGS. The CDR3 nucleotides are TGTGCTCTTGGGGAAGGTCTCTACCGTACTGGGGGTCACCTCCCCTGCACCGATAAACTCATCTTT. Translating it yields CALGEGLYRTGGHLPCTDKLIF.

This clone turned up a few times. TCRdb records a much larger clone's protein for this DNA, with a difference at residue 16 that likely arises from a read error; the protein given is the translation of the DNA. This chain links TRDV1 with TRDJ1, with TRDD3 identical over 9 bases. As TCRdb names no J gene, one was assigned here on the basis of a DNA match to germline. In germline, CDR1 is TSWWSYY, CDR2 QGS. The junction had 20 bases not matched to a gene; V was cut back by 0 bases and J by 9 bases. This CDR3 is built from 19 residues. The chain's CDR3 is CALGELHIRSTGGRCELIF. The DNA for the CDR3 is TGTGCTCTTGGGGAACTCCATATACGTAGTACTGGGGGAAGATGTGAACTCATCTTT.

This clone was counted many times. CDR3 region: CALGAISGQHANWGIPSVELIF. The CDR3 nucleotides read TGTGCTCTTGGGGCTATCTCCGGTCAACACGCTAACTGGGGGATACCCTCCGTGGAACTCATCTTT. The V gene is TRDV1, the J gene TRDJ1; 12 nucleotides align to TRDD3. Germline CDR1 is TSWWSYY and CDR2 is QGS. This CDR3 comprises 22 residues. With 4 bases clipped from V and 9 bases from J, the junction kept 30 bases outside the gene matches.

This clone turned up a few times. The protein TCRdb lists belongs to a much larger clone and differs from this DNA's translation at residue 18, which points to a read error; the protein shown is made from the DNA. There is no J gene call, but TRDV1 is given as the V gene; the table's TRDD3 call for D was not verified on the DNA. This CDR3 contains 20 residues. CDR1 is TSWWSYY, CDR2 QGS, per germline. This chain's CDR3 is CALGASYGGYGGSLTAQPFF. CDR3 bases: TGTGCTCTTGGGGCTTCCTACGGGGGATACGGGGGCTCTTTGACAGCACAACCCTTCTTT.

This clone was counted only a few times. The TCRdb protein comes from a much larger clone and disagrees with this DNA's translation at residue 19, likely due to a read error; the protein given here is derived from the DNA. TRDV1 is the V gene, and the J gene was not called; the table's D call TRDD3 went unverified against the DNA. The germline CDR1 and CDR2 sequences are TSWWSYY and QGS. There are 21 residues in the CDR3. The CDR3 protein is CALGFSYLQDLGDTRAAQPFF. CDR3 in DNA: TGTGCTCTTGGGTTTTCCTACCTGCAAGACCTGGGGGATACTCGGGCAGCACAACCCTTCTTT.

A word on this clone: TCRdb records a much larger clone's protein for this DNA, with a difference at residue 18 that likely arises from a read error; the protein given is the translation of the DNA. The rearrangement joins TRDV1 to TRDJ1; TRDD3 matches 9 bases. TCRdb supplies no J gene; here it was assigned by aligning the nucleotide sequence to germline. V lost 4 bases and J lost 10; bases outside the gene matches: 31. Germline V gene lookup returns CDR1 TSWWSYY and CDR2 QGS. This CDR3 contains 21 residues. DNA of the CDR3: TGTGCTCTTGGGGGCTGTTCCTACCCGTCCGTGATACTGGGGGACCGGCTTAGACTCATCTTT. Translation: CALGGCSYPSVILGDRLRLIF.

Notes on this clone: TCRdb's listed protein matches a much larger clone and diverges from this DNA's translation at residue 18, likely through a read error; the protein shown comes from the DNA. The rearrangement links TRDV1 to TRDJ1, with 10 bases matching TRDD3. TCRdb lists no J gene, so it was determined here by aligning the DNA to germline. Germline CDR1 is TSWWSYY and CDR2 is QGS. The CDR3 length is 21 residues. The CDR3 protein is CALGEPSSFFHWGIPTDRLIF. The CDR3 DNA sequence: TGTGCTCTTGGGGAACCATCTTCTTTCTTTCACTGGGGGATTCCTACCGATAGACTCATCTTT.

Ten or more counts support this clone. V is TRDV1 and J is TRDJ1; 7 bases are a match to TRDD3. CDR1 TSWWSYY and CDR2 QGS come from the germline V gene. This CDR3 spans 18 amino acids. The ends lost 1 base at V and 5 bases at J; junction bases unmatched: 16. In DNA, the CDR3 is TGTGCTCTTGGGGAACGGGACGGCCGCTGGGGGTGCGGGGATAAACTCATCTTT. Its protein product is CALGERDGRWGCGDKLIF.

Turning to this clone: TCRdb lists the protein of a much larger clone for this DNA, which differs at residue 20, so this is likely a read error; the protein given here is translated from the DNA itself. The chain uses TRDV1 and TRDJ1; 12 nucleotides line up with TRDD3. There are 21 residues in the CDR3. Germline V gene sequence: CDR1 TSWWSYY, CDR2 QGS. Written as DNA, the CDR3 is TGTGCTCTTGGGGAAACCTTAAAATTCACGGGGTACTGGGGGATACTGGGGAAACTCACCTTT. This gives the protein CALGETLKFTGYWGILGKLTF.

In its sample, this clone was seen a few times. TCRdb attributes to this sequence the protein of a much larger clone, which differs from the DNA translation at residue 14; a read error is likely, and the protein displayed is translated from the DNA. The chain employs TRDV1 and TRDJ1; a possible D gene is TRDD3 (5 bases). The J gene is absent in TCRdb and was assigned here via DNA matching to germline. Trimming left V 0 bases short and J 3 bases short, with 23 bases between. This CDR3 contains 19 residues. In germline, CDR1 is TSWWSYY, CDR2 QGS. The CDR3 reads CALGELITYWIPYADKLIF. The CDR3 DNA reads as TGTGCTCTTGGGGAACTAATTACGTACTGGATCCCGTACGCCGATAAACTCATCTTT.

This clone was seen more than once but under ten times. TCRdb's entry gives the protein of a much larger clone, which mismatches this DNA's translation at residue 5, likely from a read error; the protein reported here is translated from the DNA. V is TRDV1 and J is TRDJ1; D is possibly TRDD2 (5 bases). Germline CDR1 is TSWWSYY and CDR2 is QGS. V was shortened by 7 bases and J by 0 bases, with 18 bases between the two germline ends. The length of the CDR3 is 16 residues. The CDR3 sequence: CALVGPFPPYTDKLIF. The CDR3, as DNA: TGTGCTCTTGTAGGGCCTTTTCCTCCTTACACCGATAAACTCATCTTT.

In its sample, this clone was seen a few times. TCRdb pairs this DNA with a much larger clone's protein that differs at residue 4, likely a read error; the protein shown was translated from the DNA. The V gene is TRDV3, the J gene TRDJ1, with 9 bases that match TRDD2. The J gene, missing from TCRdb, was assigned here through DNA to germline matching. This CDR3 has 21 amino acids. After removal of 4 bases from V and 0 bases from J, the junction contained 27 bases not matched to a gene. In germline, CDR1 is TVYSNPD, CDR2 GDNSRS (reference sequence). The CDR3 sequence: CASRWPSYFLPGRRHTDKLIF. CDR3 sequence (DNA): TGTGCCTCTAGGTGGCCTTCCTACTTCCTCCCGGGGCGACGCCACACCGATAAACTCATCTTT.